This T cell receptor beta chain was retrieved from a study of blood T cells in healthy people across ages. Trimming took off 2 bases at V and 9 bases at J, with 11 bases between the two ends. The CDR3 totals 14 residues. A J-beta primer mix and a sample-barcoded 5' primer were used in a second PCR of roughly 6 to 12 cycles. TCRdb reprocessed the 5' RACE reads via MiXCR and lists one record per CDR3 protein. The repertoire holds about a million distinct CDR3 sequences, with around two fifths as singletons. Sequencing input: blood. This receptor was obtained from a man aged 18 to 29 in good health. The chain employs TRBV12-3 or TRBV12-4 and TRBJ1-6; the D gene is possibly TRBD1 (6 bases). CDR3 region: CASSLPGASSPLHF. CDR3 DNA sequence: TGTGCCAGCAGTTTACCGGGGGCAAGTTCACCCCTCCACTTT.